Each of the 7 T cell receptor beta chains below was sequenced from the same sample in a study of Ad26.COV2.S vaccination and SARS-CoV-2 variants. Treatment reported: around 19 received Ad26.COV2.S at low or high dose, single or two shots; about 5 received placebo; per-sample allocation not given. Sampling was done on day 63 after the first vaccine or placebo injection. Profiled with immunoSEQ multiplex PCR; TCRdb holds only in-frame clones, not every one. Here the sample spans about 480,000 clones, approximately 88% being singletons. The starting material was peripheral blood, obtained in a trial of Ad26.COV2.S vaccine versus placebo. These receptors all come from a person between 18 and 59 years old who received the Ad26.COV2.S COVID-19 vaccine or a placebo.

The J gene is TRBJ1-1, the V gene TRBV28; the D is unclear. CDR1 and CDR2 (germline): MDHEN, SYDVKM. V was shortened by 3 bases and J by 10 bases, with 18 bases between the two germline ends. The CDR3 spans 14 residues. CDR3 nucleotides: TGTGCCAGCAGTTTGTACCGGGCCAATAAGGGAGCTTTCTTT. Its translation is CASSLYRANKGAFF.

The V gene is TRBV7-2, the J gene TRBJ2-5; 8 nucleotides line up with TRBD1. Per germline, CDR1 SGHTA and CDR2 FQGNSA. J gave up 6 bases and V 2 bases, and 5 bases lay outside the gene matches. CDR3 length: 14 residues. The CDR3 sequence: CASSLNGQGKTQYF. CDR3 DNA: TGTGCCAGCAGCTTAAACGGACAGGGAAAGACCCAGTACTTC.

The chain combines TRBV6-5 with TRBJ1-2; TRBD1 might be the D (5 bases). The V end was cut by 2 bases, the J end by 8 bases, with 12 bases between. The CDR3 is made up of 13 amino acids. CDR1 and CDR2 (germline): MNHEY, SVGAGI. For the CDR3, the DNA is TGTGCCAGCAGTTACGGGCAGGGAAGAGGCTACACCTTC. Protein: CASSYGQGRGYTF.

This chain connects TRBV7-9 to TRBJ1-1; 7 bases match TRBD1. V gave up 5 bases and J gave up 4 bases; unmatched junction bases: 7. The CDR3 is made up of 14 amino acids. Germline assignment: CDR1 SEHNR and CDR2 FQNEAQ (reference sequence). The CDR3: CASSPKPGGTEAFF. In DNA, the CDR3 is TGTGCCAGCAGCCCTAAACCAGGGGGCACTGAAGCTTTCTTT.

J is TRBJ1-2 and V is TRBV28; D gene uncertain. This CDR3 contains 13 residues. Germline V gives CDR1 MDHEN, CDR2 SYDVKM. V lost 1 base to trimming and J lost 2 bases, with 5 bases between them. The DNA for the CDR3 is TGTGCCAGCAGTTTATCCAGGAACTATGGCTACACCTTC. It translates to CASSLSRNYGYTF.

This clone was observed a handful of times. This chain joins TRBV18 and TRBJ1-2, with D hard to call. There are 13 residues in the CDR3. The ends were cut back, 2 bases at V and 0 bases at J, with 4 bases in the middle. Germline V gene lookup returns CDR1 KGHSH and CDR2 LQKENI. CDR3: CASSPAPNYGYTF. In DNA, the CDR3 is TGTGCCAGCTCACCAGCACCTAACTATGGCTACACCTTC.

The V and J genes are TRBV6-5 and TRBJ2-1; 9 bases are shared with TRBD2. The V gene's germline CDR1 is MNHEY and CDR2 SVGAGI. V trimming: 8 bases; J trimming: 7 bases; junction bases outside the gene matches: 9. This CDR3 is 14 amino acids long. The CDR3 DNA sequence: TGTGCCAGCTCGGAGGCGGGAGGGTGGAATGAGCAGTTCTTC. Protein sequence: CASSEAGGWNEQFF.